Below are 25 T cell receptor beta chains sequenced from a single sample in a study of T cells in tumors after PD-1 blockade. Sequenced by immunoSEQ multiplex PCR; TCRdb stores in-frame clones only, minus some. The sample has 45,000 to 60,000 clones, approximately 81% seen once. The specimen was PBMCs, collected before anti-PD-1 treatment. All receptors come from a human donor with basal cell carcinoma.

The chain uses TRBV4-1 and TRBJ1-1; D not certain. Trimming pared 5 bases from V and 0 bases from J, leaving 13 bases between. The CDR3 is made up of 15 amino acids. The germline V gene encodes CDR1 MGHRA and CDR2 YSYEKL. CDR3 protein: CASSYQLSMNTEAFF. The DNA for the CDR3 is TGCGCCAGCAGCTACCAACTGAGCATGAACACTGAAGCTTTCTTT.

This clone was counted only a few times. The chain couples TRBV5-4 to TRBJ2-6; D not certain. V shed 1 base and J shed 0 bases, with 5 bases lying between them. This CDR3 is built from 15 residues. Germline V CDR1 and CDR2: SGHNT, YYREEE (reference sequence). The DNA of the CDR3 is TGTGCCAGCAGCTTGACAGCCTCTGGGGCCAACGTCCTGACTTTC. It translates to CASSLTASGANVLTF.

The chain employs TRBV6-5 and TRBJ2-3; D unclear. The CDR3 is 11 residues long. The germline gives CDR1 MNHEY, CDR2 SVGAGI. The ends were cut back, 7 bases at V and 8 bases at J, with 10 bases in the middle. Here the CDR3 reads CASTSSTTQYF. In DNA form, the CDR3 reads TGTGCCAGCACTTCTAGTACTACGCAGTATTTT.

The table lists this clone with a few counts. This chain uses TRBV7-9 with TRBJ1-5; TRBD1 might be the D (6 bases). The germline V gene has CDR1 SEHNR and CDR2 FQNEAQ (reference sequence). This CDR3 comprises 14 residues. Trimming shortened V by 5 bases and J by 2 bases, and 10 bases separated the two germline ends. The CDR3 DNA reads TGTGCCAGCAGCAAGCCAGGGGGCAATCAGCCCCAGCATTTT. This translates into CASSKPGGNQPQHF.

The CDR3 spells CASSIGREKPQHF. The DNA for the CDR3 is TGTGCCAGTAGTATTGGCAGGGAGAAGCCCCAGCATTTT. V usage is TRBV19 and J usage is TRBJ1-5, with TRBD1 as a possible D gene (5 bases). Germline CDR1 and CDR2: LNHDA and SQIVND (reference sequence). CDR3 length equals 13 residues. Trimming took off 3 bases at V and 8 bases at J, with 11 bases between the two ends.

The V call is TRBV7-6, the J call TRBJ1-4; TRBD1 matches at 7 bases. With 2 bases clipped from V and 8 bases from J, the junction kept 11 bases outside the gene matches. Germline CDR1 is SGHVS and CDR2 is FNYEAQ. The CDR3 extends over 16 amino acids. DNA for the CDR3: TGTGCCAGCAGCTTAACGAACGACAGGGAGAACGAAAAACTGTTTTTT. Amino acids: CASSLTNDRENEKLFF. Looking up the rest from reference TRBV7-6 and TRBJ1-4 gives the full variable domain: GAGVSQSPRYKVTKRGQDVALRCDPISGHVSLYWYRQALGQGPEFLTYFNYEAQQDKSGLPNDRFSAERPEGSISTLTIQRTEQRDSAMYRCASSLTNDRENEKLFFGSGTQLSVL.

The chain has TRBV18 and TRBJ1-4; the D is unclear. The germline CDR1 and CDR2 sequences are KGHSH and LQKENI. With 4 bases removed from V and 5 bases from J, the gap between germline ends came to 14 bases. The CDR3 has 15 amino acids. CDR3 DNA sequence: TGTGCCAGCTCACTGGGATTCTTGGCGAATGAAAAACTGTTTTTT. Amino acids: CASSLGFLANEKLFF.

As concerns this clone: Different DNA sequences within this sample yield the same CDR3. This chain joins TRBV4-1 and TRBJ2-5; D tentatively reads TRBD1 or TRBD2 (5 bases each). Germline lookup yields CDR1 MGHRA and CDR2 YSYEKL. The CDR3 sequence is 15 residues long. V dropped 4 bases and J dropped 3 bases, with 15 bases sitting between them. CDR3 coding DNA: TGCGCCAGCAGCCTGGGGACCGGCCAAAAAGAGACCCAGTACTTC. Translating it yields CASSLGTGQKETQYF.

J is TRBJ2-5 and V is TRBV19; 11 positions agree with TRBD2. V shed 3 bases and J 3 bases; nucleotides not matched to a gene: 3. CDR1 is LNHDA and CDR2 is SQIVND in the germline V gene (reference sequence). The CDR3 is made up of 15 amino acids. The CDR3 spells CASSIELAGEETQYF. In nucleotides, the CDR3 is TGTGCCAGTAGTATTGAACTAGCGGGGGAAGAGACCCAGTACTTC.

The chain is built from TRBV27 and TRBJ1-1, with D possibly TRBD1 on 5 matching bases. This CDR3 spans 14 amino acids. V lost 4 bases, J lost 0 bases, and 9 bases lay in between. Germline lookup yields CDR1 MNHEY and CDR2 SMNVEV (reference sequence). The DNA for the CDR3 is TGTGCCAGCAGTTCCCGACAGTTGAACACTGAAGCTTTCTTT. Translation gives CASSSRQLNTEAFF.

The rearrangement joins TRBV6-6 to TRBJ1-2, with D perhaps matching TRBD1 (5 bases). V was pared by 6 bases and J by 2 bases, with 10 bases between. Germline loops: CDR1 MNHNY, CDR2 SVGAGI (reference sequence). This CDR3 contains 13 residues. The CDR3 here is CASSPGRNYGYTF. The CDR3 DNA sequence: TGTGCCAGCAGCCCGGGACGGAACTATGGCTACACCTTC.

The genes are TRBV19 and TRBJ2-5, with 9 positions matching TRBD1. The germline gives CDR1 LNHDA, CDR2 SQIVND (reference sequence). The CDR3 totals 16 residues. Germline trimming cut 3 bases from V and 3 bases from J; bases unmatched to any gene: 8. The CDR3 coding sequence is TGTGCCAGTAGTATCCGGGACAGGGAAGTAAAAGAGACCCAGTACTTC. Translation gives CASSIRDREVKETQYF.

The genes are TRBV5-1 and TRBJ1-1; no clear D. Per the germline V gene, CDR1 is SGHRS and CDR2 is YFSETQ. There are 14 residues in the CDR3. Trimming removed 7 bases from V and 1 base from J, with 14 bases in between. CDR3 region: CASGRGLQNTEAFF. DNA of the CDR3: TGCGCCAGCGGACGAGGACTGCAGAACACTGAAGCTTTCTTT.

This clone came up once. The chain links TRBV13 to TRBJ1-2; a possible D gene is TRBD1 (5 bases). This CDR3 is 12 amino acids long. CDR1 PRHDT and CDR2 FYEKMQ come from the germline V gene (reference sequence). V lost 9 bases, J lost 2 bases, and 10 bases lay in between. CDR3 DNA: TGTGCCAGTTCCAGGGAGAACTATGGCTACACCTTC. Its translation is CASSRENYGYTF.

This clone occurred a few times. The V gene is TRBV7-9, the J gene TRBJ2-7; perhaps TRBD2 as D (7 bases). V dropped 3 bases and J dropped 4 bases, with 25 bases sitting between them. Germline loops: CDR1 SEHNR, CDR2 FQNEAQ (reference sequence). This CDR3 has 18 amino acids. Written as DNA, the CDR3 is TGTGCCAGCAGCTTCCCCCGGGGTGGGGGGCCGGGGGGTTACGAGCAGTACTTC. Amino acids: CASSFPRGGGPGGYEQYF.

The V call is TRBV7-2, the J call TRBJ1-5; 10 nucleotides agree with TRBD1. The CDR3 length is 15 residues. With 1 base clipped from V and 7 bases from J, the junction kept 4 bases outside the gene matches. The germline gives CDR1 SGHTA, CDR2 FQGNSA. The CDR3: CASSLGRTGGQPQHF. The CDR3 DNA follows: TGTGCCAGCAGCTTAGGGCGGACAGGGGGACAGCCCCAGCATTTT.

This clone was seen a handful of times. Here the CDR3 DNA reads TGTGCCAGCAGTTACTCAAGCGGTAGCGGGGGCACAGATACGCAGTATTTT. It yields the protein CASSYSSGSGGTDTQYF. This chain uses TRBV6-2 or TRBV6-3 with TRBJ2-3; 8 positions agree with TRBD2. CDR1 MNHEY and CDR2 SVGEGT come from the germline V gene. CDR3 size: 17 residues. With V trimmed by 0 bases and J by 1 base, 6 bases remained unmatched.

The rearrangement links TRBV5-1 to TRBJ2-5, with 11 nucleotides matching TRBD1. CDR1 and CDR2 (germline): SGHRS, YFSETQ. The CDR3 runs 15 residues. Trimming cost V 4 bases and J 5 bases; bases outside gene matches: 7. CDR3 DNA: TGCGCCAGCAGCCGCGGACAGGGGGCTTATGAGACCCAGTACTTC. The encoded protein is CASSRGQGAYETQYF.

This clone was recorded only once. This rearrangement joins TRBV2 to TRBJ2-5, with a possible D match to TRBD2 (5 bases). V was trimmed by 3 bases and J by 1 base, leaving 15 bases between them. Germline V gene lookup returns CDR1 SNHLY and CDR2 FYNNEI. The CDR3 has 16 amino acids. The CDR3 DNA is TGTGCCAGCAGTGATCGGAGGAACCCCTTCCAAGAGACCCAGTACTTC. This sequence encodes CASSDRRNPFQETQYF. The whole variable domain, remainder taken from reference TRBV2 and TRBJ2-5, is EPEVTQTPSHQVTQMGQEVILRCVPISNHLYFYWYRQILGQKVEFLVSFYNNEISEKSEIFDDQFSVERPDGSNFTLKIRSTKLEDSAMYFCASSDRRNPFQETQYFGPGTRLLVL.

The CDR3 loop is CASKEGSTTYGYTF. The CDR3 DNA follows: TGTGCCAGCAAGGAAGGCAGTACAACTTATGGCTACACCTTC. The genes are TRBV28 and TRBJ1-2, with D uncertain. Between the trimmed V and J ends, which lost 7 bases and 5 bases, there was a span of 17 bases. The CDR3 length is 14 residues. The germline CDR1 and CDR2 sequences are MDHEN and SYDVKM.

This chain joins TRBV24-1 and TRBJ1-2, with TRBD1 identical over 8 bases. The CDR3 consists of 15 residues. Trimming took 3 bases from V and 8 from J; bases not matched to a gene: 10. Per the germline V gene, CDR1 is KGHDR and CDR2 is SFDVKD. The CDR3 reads CATSDPYSDRDGYTF. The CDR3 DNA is TGTGCCACCAGTGATCCTTACTCGGACAGGGACGGCTACACCTTC.

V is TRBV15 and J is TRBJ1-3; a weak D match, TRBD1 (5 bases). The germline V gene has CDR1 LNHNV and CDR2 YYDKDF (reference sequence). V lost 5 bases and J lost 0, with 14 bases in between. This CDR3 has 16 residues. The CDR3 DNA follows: TGTGCCACCAGCCCCATGGACACCCGCTCTGGAAACACCATATATTTT. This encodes CATSPMDTRSGNTIYF.

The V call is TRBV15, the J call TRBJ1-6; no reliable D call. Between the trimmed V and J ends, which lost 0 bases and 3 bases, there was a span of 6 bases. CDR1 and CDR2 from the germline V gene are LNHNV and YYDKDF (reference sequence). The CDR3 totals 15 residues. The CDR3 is CATSREPDYNSPLHF. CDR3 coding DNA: TGTGCCACCAGCAGAGAACCGGACTATAATTCACCCCTCCACTTT.

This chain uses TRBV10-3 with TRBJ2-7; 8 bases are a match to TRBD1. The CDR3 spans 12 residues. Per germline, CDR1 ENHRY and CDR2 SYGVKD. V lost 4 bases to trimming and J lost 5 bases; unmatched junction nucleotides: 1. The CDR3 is CAISGTGNEQYF. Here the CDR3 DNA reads TGTGCCATCAGTGGGACAGGGAACGAGCAGTACTTC.

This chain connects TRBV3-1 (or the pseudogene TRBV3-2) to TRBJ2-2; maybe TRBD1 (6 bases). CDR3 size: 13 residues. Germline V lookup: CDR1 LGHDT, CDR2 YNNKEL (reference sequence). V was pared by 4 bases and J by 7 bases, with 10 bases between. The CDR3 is CASSPQGGGELFF. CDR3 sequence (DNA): TGTGCCAGCAGCCCCCAAGGGGGCGGGGAGCTGTTTTTT.